The 20 T cell receptor beta chains in this list originate from one sample, sequenced in a study of shared clonotypes between healthy human individuals. Generated by immunoSEQ multiplex PCR, the TCRdb table keeps only in-frame clones and is missing some. In the table there are roughly 1.4 million clones, 98% of which are singletons. What was sequenced was naive CD4+ T cells sorted from blood. Sample subset: CD45RA+ positively selected. Receptor source: a man aged 30-40 years in good health.

The chain carries TRBV9 and TRBJ1-4; TRBD1 aligns across 8 bases. Trimming cost V 7 bases and J 10 bases; bases outside gene matches: 12. This CDR3 is built from 14 residues. Germline V lookup: CDR1 SGDLS, CDR2 YYNGEE. In nucleotides, the CDR3 is TGTGCCAGCGGACAGGGCCCAACCTTTGGAAAACTGTTTTTT. This gives the protein CASGQGPTFGKLFF.

The rearrangement uses TRBV9 and TRBJ2-1, with 11 positions matching TRBD2. This CDR3 region has 23 residues. The V gene end was trimmed by 0 bases and the J gene end by 4 bases; junction bases not matched to a gene: 24. Germline assignment: CDR1 SGDLS and CDR2 YYNGEE. The CDR3 DNA reads as TGTGCCAGCAGCGTAGATTTGGGCACGGACTTTTTGACTAGCGGGACTACGTACAATGAGCAGTTCTTC. Its translation is CASSVDLGTDFLTSGTTYNEQFF.

This chain uses TRBV5-6 with TRBJ1-2, with D maybe TRBD1 (5 bases). Trimming took 4 bases from V and 7 from J, leaving 11 bases between them. The CDR3 has 12 residues. Germline assignment: CDR1 SGHDT and CDR2 YYEEEE. In DNA form, the CDR3 reads TGTGCCAGCAGCCGCAGGGACGGTGGCTACACCTTC. Protein: CASSRRDGGYTF.

CDR3 sequence: CASSLLASRGPDTQYF. The CDR3 DNA is TGTGCCAGCAGCTTGCTCGCTAGCCGGGGTCCGGATACGCAGTATTTT. The rearrangement uses TRBV7-6 and TRBJ2-3; maybe TRBD2 (5 bases). This CDR3 spans 16 amino acids. Trimming pared 3 bases from V and 6 bases from J, leaving 19 bases between. CDR1 and CDR2 from the germline V gene are SGHVS and FNYEAQ.

The CDR3 here is CASSQDGQTVYEKLFF. The CDR3 DNA reads TGCGCCAGCAGCCAAGATGGGCAGACTGTATACGAAAAACTGTTTTTT. The gene calls are TRBV4-1 and TRBJ1-4; no firm D call. From germline, CDR1 is MGHRA and CDR2 YSYEKL. The CDR3 is 16 amino acids. The V gene lost 0 bases and the J gene lost 8 bases, with 16 bases spanning the gap.

V gene TRBV6-6 combines with J gene TRBJ1-1; 8 bases align to TRBD1. The CDR3 is 15 residues long. Germline CDR1 MNHNY, CDR2 SVGAGI (reference sequence). V lost 3 bases to trimming and J lost 3 bases; unmatched junction nucleotides: 6. Written as DNA, the CDR3 is TGTGCCAGCAGTTATCCAGGGGGCGCGGACACTGAAGCTTTCTTT. It specifies CASSYPGGADTEAFF.

The CDR3 here is CASRRIGTSGVETQYF. As DNA, the CDR3 is TGTGCCAGCAGGAGAATAGGGACTAGCGGCGTCGAGACCCAGTACTTC. This chain connects TRBV2 to TRBJ2-5; TRBD2 matches 11 bases. The CDR3 is made up of 16 amino acids. The germline gives CDR1 SNHLY, CDR2 FYNNEI. The V gene end was trimmed by 6 bases and the J gene end by 5 bases; junction bases not matched to a gene: 11.

CDR3 loop: CASSLPGHETQYF. In nucleotides, the CDR3 is TGTGCCAGCAGCTTACCGGGACACGAGACCCAGTACTTC. This chain connects TRBV5-5 to TRBJ2-5; possibly TRBD1 for D (6 bases). V lost 2 bases, J lost 5 bases, and 10 bases lay in between. The V gene's germline CDR1 is SGHKS and CDR2 YYEKEE (reference sequence). The CDR3 loop spans 13 amino acids.

This chain joins TRBV11-3 and TRBJ2-5; the match to TRBD2 covers 8 bases. After removal of 5 bases from V and 7 bases from J, the junction contained 6 bases not matched to a gene. Germline V CDR1 and CDR2: SGHNT, YENEEA. This CDR3 contains 13 residues. This chain's CDR3 is CASSISGKGTQYF. The CDR3 DNA follows: TGTGCCAGCAGCATTAGCGGGAAGGGGACCCAGTACTTC. The whole variable domain, filled in from reference TRBV11-3 and TRBJ2-5, reads EAGVVQSPRYKIIEKKQPVAFWCNPISGHNTLYWYLQNLGQGPELLIRYENEEAVDDSQLPKDRFSAERLKGVDSTLKIQPAELGDSAVYLCASSISGKGTQYFGPGTRLLVL.

The chain joins TRBV29-1 to TRBJ1-1, with D uncertain. The V end was cut by 7 bases, the J end by 0 bases, with 6 bases between. The germline gives CDR1 SQVTM, CDR2 ANQGSEA. The CDR3 has 11 amino acids. This CDR3 is CSGRMNTEAFF. The CDR3 bases are TGCAGCGGCAGAATGAACACTGAAGCTTTCTTT.

The rearrangement uses TRBV7-2 and TRBJ2-4; D possibly uses TRBD1 or TRBD2 (6 bases each). V shed 1 base and J shed 9 bases, with 16 bases lying between them. CDR3 length: 15 residues. CDR1 is SGHTA, CDR2 FQGNSA, per germline. CDR3 bases: TGTGCCAGCAGCTTAGTCCGGGGGCCCCAGGGCATTCAGTACTTC. As protein: CASSLVRGPQGIQYF.

The V and J genes are TRBV27 and TRBJ1-1; D is undetermined. This CDR3 is built from 15 residues. Germline values: CDR1 MNHEY, CDR2 SMNVEV (reference sequence). V lost 3 bases and J 7 bases, leaving 18 bases between the germline ends. The CDR3 region has the DNA TGTGCCAGCAGTTTTTTAGGAGGAGCTAAGGGTGAAGCTTTCTTT. Translated, it gives CASSFLGGAKGEAFF.

V is TRBV10-3 and J is TRBJ2-1; TRBD1 matches 11 bases. The CDR3 totals 14 residues. V dropped 7 bases and J dropped 9; count of bases not matched to a gene: 8. Germline V CDR1 and CDR2: ENHRY, SYGVKD. The CDR3 sequence: CAINRDRGEGEQFF. CDR3 sequence (DNA): TGTGCCATCAACCGGGACAGGGGGGAAGGTGAGCAGTTCTTC.

This chain links TRBV4-1 with TRBJ2-1; D ambiguous. The CDR3 is 13 residues long. V was trimmed by 1 base and J by 6 bases, leaving 7 bases between them. The germline V gene encodes CDR1 MGHRA and CDR2 YSYEKL. The CDR3 DNA reads TGCGCCAGCAGCCAAGTAGGTACCAATGAGCAGTTCTTC. Residues: CASSQVGTNEQFF.

This chain joins TRBV7-6 and TRBJ2-1; D remains ambiguous. The CDR3 length is 16 residues. The V gene's germline CDR1 is SGHVS and CDR2 FNYEAQ. V lost 3 bases and J 6 bases, leaving 18 bases between the germline ends. Here the CDR3 reads CASSFSSGPSGNEQFF. CDR3 nucleotide sequence: TGTGCCAGCAGCTTTTCTTCGGGCCCCTCGGGCAATGAGCAGTTCTTC.

The chain joins TRBV6-5 to TRBJ2-4; 7 positions match TRBD2. The V gene's germline CDR1 is MNHEY and CDR2 SVGAGI. The CDR3 length is 13 residues. The V gene end was trimmed by 4 bases and the J gene end by 11 bases; junction bases not matched to a gene: 8. The CDR3: CASSSGTIRLQYF. CDR3 nucleotide sequence: TGTGCCAGCAGTTCCGGGACTATTCGACTTCAGTACTTC.

This clone was recorded once. The chain carries TRBV7-2 and TRBJ2-1; D may be TRBD2 (5 bases). Trimming shortened V by 5 bases and J by 5 bases, and 10 bases separated the two germline ends. CDR3 length: 13 amino acids. Per the germline V gene, CDR1 is SGHTA and CDR2 is FQGNSA. This CDR3 is CASSDGNHNEQFF. As DNA, the CDR3 is TGTGCCAGCAGCGACGGGAACCACAATGAGCAGTTCTTC.

This CDR3 reads CASRVGDRGSNEKLFF. Written as DNA, the CDR3 is TGCGCCAGCAGAGTCGGAGACAGGGGGTCCAATGAAAAACTGTTTTTT. The chain joins TRBV5-1 to TRBJ1-4; TRBD1 agrees at 9 bases. Germline trimming cut 5 bases from V and 5 bases from J; bases unmatched to any gene: 10. Germline values: CDR1 SGHRS, CDR2 YFSETQ. The CDR3 is made up of 16 amino acids.

V gene TRBV4-3 combines with J gene TRBJ2-5; D uncertain. This CDR3 is built from 11 residues. Trimming shortened V by 8 bases and J by 7 bases, and 11 bases separated the two germline ends. Germline V gene sequence: CDR1 LGHNA, CDR2 YSLEER. The CDR3 here is CASYPVGTQYF. The CDR3 nucleotides are TGCGCCAGCTACCCGGTAGGGACCCAGTACTTC.

The chain uses TRBV11-2 and TRBJ2-3; the D gene is possibly TRBD1 (6 bases). The CDR3 has 17 amino acids. Germline V gene sequence: CDR1 SGHAT, CDR2 FQNNGV. V lost 5 bases and J lost 0, with 18 bases in between. CDR3 region: CASSVNRDRPSTDTQYF. For the CDR3, the DNA is TGTGCCAGCAGCGTAAACAGGGATCGTCCTAGCACAGATACGCAGTATTTT. Using reference TRBV11-2 and TRBJ2-3 for the parts outside the CDR3, the full variable domain is EAGVAQSPRYKIIEKRQSVAFWCNPISGHATLYWYQQILGQGPKLLIQFQNNGVVDDSQLPKDRFSAERLKGVDSTLKIQPAKLEDSAVYLCASSVNRDRPSTDTQYFGPGTRLTVL.